The 14 T cell receptor beta chains listed next were all sequenced from one sample in a study of T cell responses to AZD1222 COVID-19 vaccine (dated by TCRdb to the early 2020s). The sample's time point label, in plain terms: baseline before first vaccination. Libraries came from the immunoSEQ multiplex PCR assay. TCRdb obtained this table from immuneACCESS and retained in-frame rearrangements with V and J assigned. These tables miss some clones; where compared with another copy, unresolved V genes account for less than half of the shortfall, and the remainder is unexplained. Present in this sample are roughly 100,000 clones, over 90% of which were seen just once. The ten largest clones represent less than 5% of the sample. Sequenced here: peripheral blood, sampled on day 0 of AZD1222 vaccination. The receptors stem from an adult in good health.

The V call is TRBV5-6, the J call TRBJ2-7, with TRBD2 matching 11 bases. The V gene end was trimmed by 4 bases and the J gene end by 1 base; junction bases not matched to a gene: 4. CDR1 is SGHDT, CDR2 YYEEEE, per germline. This CDR3 comprises 15 residues. The CDR3 DNA is TGTGCCAGCAGCGGGGGACTAGCGGTATCCTACGAGCAGTACTTC. The encoded protein is CASSGGLAVSYEQYF.

In this sample, this clone turned up once. This chain uses TRBV5-4 with TRBJ2-2; possibly TRBD1 for D (5 bases). Germline CDR1 reads SGHNT; CDR2 reads YYREEE (reference sequence). This CDR3 comprises 16 residues. The germline V and J ends were trimmed by 3 bases and 0 bases, with 12 bases remaining between them. In DNA form, the CDR3 reads TGTGCCAGCAGCTGGGCGGACAAGCCGAACACCGGGGAGCTGTTTTTT. It specifies CASSWADKPNTGELFF. Looking up the rest from reference TRBV5-4 and TRBJ2-2 gives the full variable domain: ETGVTQSPTHLIKTRGQQVTLRCSSQSGHNTVSWYQQALGQGPQFIFQYYREEENGRGNFPPRFSGLQFPNYSSELNVNALELDDSALYLCASSWADKPNTGELFFGEGSRLTVL.

This sequence joins TRBV5-1 and TRBJ2-3, with TRBD2 matching 8 bases. Trimming at V came to 4 bases and at J to 2 bases, leaving 9 bases not matched to a gene. In germline, CDR1 is SGHRS, CDR2 YFSETQ. The CDR3 runs to 16 residues. The DNA of the CDR3 is TGCGCCAGCAGCCCCTCGGGGGGGCGCGTCACAGATACGCAGTATTTT. Its protein is CASSPSGGRVTDTQYF.

The rearrangement links TRBV10-3 to TRBJ2-1, with TRBD2 matching over 9 bases. From germline, CDR1 is ENHRY and CDR2 SYGVKD. J gave up 2 bases and V 10 bases, and 6 bases lay outside the gene matches. The CDR3 totals 14 residues. CDR3 protein: CASRQREAYNEQFF. The CDR3 nucleotides read TGTGCCAGCCGCCAGCGGGAGGCCTACAATGAGCAGTTCTTC.

The V call is TRBV6-4, the J call TRBJ2-7; D not certain. Per germline, CDR1 MRHNA and CDR2 SNTAGT. There are 13 residues in the CDR3. V was cut by 3 bases and J by 3 bases, with 9 bases left in between. The CDR3 DNA sequence: TGTGCCAGCAGTGAGGAGCCCCACTACGAGCAGTACTTC. Translating gives CASSEEPHYEQYF.

The V call is TRBV5-1, the J call TRBJ2-7; 7 bases are a match to TRBD1. Germline CDR1 and CDR2: SGHRS and YFSETQ. The ends lost 0 bases at V and 0 bases at J; junction bases unmatched: 3. There are 15 residues in the CDR3. In DNA form, the CDR3 reads TGCGCCAGCAGCTTGGAACAGGGGAGCTCCTACGAGCAGTACTTC. Its protein is CASSLEQGSSYEQYF.

This rearrangement joins TRBV11-2 to TRBJ2-5; D gene uncertain. The CDR3 extends over 12 amino acids. Germline V lookup: CDR1 SGHAT, CDR2 FQNNGV. V was clipped by 1 base and J by 3 bases, with 3 bases between them. The CDR3 region has the DNA TGTGCCAGCAGCTTAGTCAAAGAGACCCAGTACTTC. Translation: CASSLVKETQYF.

The chain recombines TRBV6-5 with TRBJ1-6, with D uncertain. The CDR3 spans 14 residues. V was pared by 7 bases and J by 0 bases, with 7 bases between. CDR1 is MNHEY and CDR2 is SVGAGI in the germline V gene. The CDR3 region is CASTQSSYNSPLHF. CDR3 nucleotides: TGTGCCAGCACACAGAGCTCCTATAATTCACCCCTCCACTTT.

This clone was seen a handful of times. The rearrangement links TRBV4-2 to TRBJ1-6; 9 bases match TRBD1. CDR3 length: 15 amino acids. CDR1 and CDR2 from the germline V gene are LGHNA and YNFKEQ. The junction had 12 bases not matched to a gene; V was cut back by 4 bases and J by 14 bases. The CDR3 region is CASSRTGQGGLTLHF. The CDR3 DNA reads as TGTGCCAGCAGCCGAACGGGACAGGGAGGGCTCACCCTCCACTTT.

The chain combines TRBV5-1 with TRBJ2-2; D is possibly TRBD1 or TRBD2 (6 bases each). The V gene's germline CDR1 is SGHRS and CDR2 YFSETQ. V was pared by 1 base and J by 2 bases, with 15 bases between. This CDR3 is built from 17 residues. The CDR3 protein is CASSLLGGPGNTGELFF. CDR3 sequence (DNA): TGCGCCAGCAGCTTGTTGGGGGGCCCGGGTAACACCGGGGAGCTGTTTTTT.

The rearrangement links TRBV6-2 or TRBV6-3 to TRBJ2-7, with 13 bases that match TRBD2. Germline assignment: CDR1 MNHEY and CDR2 SVGEGT. This CDR3 has 15 amino acids. With 4 bases clipped from V and 4 bases from J, the junction kept 4 bases outside the gene matches. CDR3 in DNA: TGTGCCAGCAGTTCGGGACTAGCGGGACGTTACGAGCAGTACTTC. This gives the protein CASSSGLAGRYEQYF.

Of note for this clone: Other DNA sequences in this specimen translate into the identical CDR3. The chain joins TRBV29-1 to TRBJ1-1; no firm D call. Germline loops: CDR1 SQVTM, CDR2 ANQGSEA. V lost 2 bases to trimming and J lost 8 bases, with 6 bases between them. The CDR3 loop spans 10 amino acids. The CDR3 coding sequence is TGCAGCGTTGAAACGGGCGAAGCTTTCTTT. It yields the protein CSVETGEAFF.

This clone was observed a single time. The gene calls are TRBV7-9 and TRBJ1-1, with D hard to call. There are 14 residues in the CDR3. Germline CDR1 is SEHNR and CDR2 is FQNEAQ (reference sequence). V lost 3 bases and J lost 1, with 9 bases in between. CDR3 sequence (DNA): TGTGCCAGCAGCTTCCGGGGATCGAACACTGAAGCTTTCTTT. Translating it yields CASSFRGSNTEAFF.

This chain uses TRBV18 with TRBJ2-1; no clear D gene. V was cut by 0 bases and J by 8 bases, with 8 bases left in between. Germline CDR1 KGHSH, CDR2 LQKENI. The CDR3 has 13 amino acids. CDR3 sequence reads: CASSPPAADEQFF. The CDR3 DNA reads as TGTGCCAGCTCACCACCGGCGGCGGATGAGCAGTTCTTC.